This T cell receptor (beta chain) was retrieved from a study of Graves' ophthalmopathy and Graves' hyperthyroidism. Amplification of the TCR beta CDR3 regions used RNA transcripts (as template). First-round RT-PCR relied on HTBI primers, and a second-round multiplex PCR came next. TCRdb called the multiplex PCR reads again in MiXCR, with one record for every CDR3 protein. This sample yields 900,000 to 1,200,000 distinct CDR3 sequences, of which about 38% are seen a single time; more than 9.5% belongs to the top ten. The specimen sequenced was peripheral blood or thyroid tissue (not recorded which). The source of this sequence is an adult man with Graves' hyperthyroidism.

The CDR3 loop is CASSVAVTGGTQYF. CDR3 sequence (DNA): TGTGCCAGCAGCGTAGCTGTGACAGGGGGGACCCAGTACTTC. The chain couples TRBV9 to TRBJ2-5; 9 bases are a match to TRBD1. The CDR3 is 14 amino acids. Trimming removed 0 bases from V and 7 bases from J; junction bases left unmatched: 4. Germline CDR1 SGDLS, CDR2 YYNGEE.